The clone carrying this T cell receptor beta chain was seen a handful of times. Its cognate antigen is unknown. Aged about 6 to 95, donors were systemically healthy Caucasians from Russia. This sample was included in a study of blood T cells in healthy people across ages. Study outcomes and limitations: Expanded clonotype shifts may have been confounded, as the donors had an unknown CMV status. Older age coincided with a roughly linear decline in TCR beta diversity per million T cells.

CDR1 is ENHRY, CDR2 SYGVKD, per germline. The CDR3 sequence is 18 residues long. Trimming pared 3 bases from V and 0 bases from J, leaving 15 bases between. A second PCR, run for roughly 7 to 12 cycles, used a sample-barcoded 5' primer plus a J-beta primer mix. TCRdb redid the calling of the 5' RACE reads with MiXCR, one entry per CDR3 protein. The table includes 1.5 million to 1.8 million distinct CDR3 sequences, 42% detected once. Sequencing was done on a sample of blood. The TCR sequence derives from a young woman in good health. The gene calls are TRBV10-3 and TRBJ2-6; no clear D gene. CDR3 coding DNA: TGTGCCATCAGTGACGTGGGAAGGGCTGCCTCTGGGGCCAACGTCCTGACTTTC. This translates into CAISDVGRAASGANVLTF.